The 15 T cell receptor beta chains below all came from one sample that was sequenced in a study of cytomegalovirus exposure and HLA in healthy donors. Vbeta (60) and Jbeta (13) primers were used in the PCR. Data came from immunoSEQ multiplex PCR; TCRdb stores just in-frame clones and leaves some out. This table has 110,000 or so clones, approximately 81% appearing once. Sequenced sample: PBMCs. The receptors shown here come from a man aged 25-45 years in good health and CMV-seronegative.

V and J are TRBV5-4 and TRBJ2-4; TRBD2 might be the D (6 bases). Between the trimmed V and J ends, which lost 4 bases and 5 bases, there was a span of 13 bases. The germline V gene has CDR1 SGHNT and CDR2 YYREEE (reference sequence). This CDR3 has 14 residues. CDR3 sequence (DNA): TGTGCCAGCAGCCCGGGAGAGGCGGAAAACATTCAGTACTTC. It codes for CASSPGEAENIQYF.

In its sample, this clone was seen once. This chain joins TRBV29-1 and TRBJ2-1, with 11 bases aligning to TRBD2. The CDR3 runs to 14 residues. Per germline, CDR1 SQVTM and CDR2 ANQGSEA. V shed 0 bases and J 7 bases; nucleotides not matched to a gene: 2. The CDR3 region is CSVEDRLAGNEQFF. In nucleotides, the CDR3 is TGCAGCGTTGAAGACAGACTAGCGGGAAATGAGCAGTTCTTC.

This clone was detected once. This chain joins TRBV7-9 and TRBJ1-5; weak D call: TRBD1 (6 bases). Germline lookup yields CDR1 SEHNR and CDR2 FQNEAQ (reference sequence). CDR3 length: 14 residues. Trimming stripped 2 bases from V and 6 bases from J, with 11 bases between. CDR3 amino acids: CASSLLGAGQPQHF. The CDR3 nucleotides read TGTGCCAGCAGCTTATTGGGGGCTGGTCAGCCCCAGCATTTT.

The J gene is TRBJ2-1, the V gene TRBV7-9; 7 bases map to TRBD2. J was trimmed by 1 base and V by 0 bases; bases with no gene match: 6. This CDR3 comprises 17 residues. Germline CDR1 is SEHNR and CDR2 is FQNEAQ (reference sequence). The CDR3 is CASSLALSSGSYNEQFF. CDR3 nucleotide sequence: TGTGCCAGCAGCTTAGCGTTGTCTAGCGGATCCTACAATGAGCAGTTCTTC.

Only a few counts were recorded for this clone. The chain carries TRBV6-5 and TRBJ1-3; D gene uncertain. Germline CDR1 MNHEY, CDR2 SVGAGI. The CDR3 is made up of 11 amino acids. Trimming removed 7 bases at V and 4 bases at J, with 5 bases between. For the CDR3, the DNA is TGTGCCAGCACTAAGGGAAACACCATATATTTT. It translates to CASTKGNTIYF.

The gene calls are TRBV4-2 and TRBJ2-7, with 11 bases lining up with TRBD2. Per the germline V gene, CDR1 is LGHNA and CDR2 is YNFKEQ. V lost 4 bases and J lost 2; bases outside the gene matches: 4. CDR3 length equals 15 residues. DNA of the CDR3: TGTGCCAGCAGCCTTGGGACTAGCGGACCCTACGAGCAGTACTTC. Protein sequence: CASSLGTSGPYEQYF.

CDR3 bases: TGCAGCGTTGAGCAGGGCAACGAGCAGTACTTC. Translated, it gives CSVEQGNEQYF. This chain links TRBV29-1 with TRBJ2-7; D may be TRBD1 (5 bases). CDR1 SQVTM and CDR2 ANQGSEA come from the germline V gene. The CDR3 has 11 amino acids. Trimming left V 3 bases short and J 5 bases short, with 8 bases between.

In this sample, this clone turned up a few times. The chain recombines TRBV9 with TRBJ2-7; 8 positions agree with TRBD2. The CDR3 runs 15 residues. Germline V gene sequence: CDR1 SGDLS, CDR2 YYNGEE. Unmatched junction bases numbered 3, after V lost 0 bases and J lost 1 base. In DNA, the CDR3 is TGTGCCAGCAGCGTAGGGGGACTAGGGTCCTACGAGCAGTACTTC. Encoded protein: CASSVGGLGSYEQYF. Full variable domain (rest looked up from reference TRBV9 and TRBJ2-7): DSGVTQTPKHLITATGQRVTLRCSPRSGDLSVYWYQQSLDQGLQFLIQYYNGEERAKGNILERFSAQQFPDLHSELNLSSLELGDSALYFCASSVGGLGSYEQYFGPGTRLTVT.

This clone was recorded a few times. The chain joins TRBV7-2 to TRBJ2-7; D possibly corresponds to TRBD2 (5 bases). The V end was cut by 0 bases, the J end by 6 bases, with 15 bases between. The CDR3 length is 15 residues. Per germline, CDR1 SGHTA and CDR2 FQGNSA. The CDR3 loop is CASSLAGEALSEQYF. DNA of the CDR3: TGTGCCAGCAGCTTAGCGGGAGAAGCCTTGAGCGAGCAGTACTTC. The variable domain in full, completed from reference TRBV7-2 and TRBJ2-7, reads GAGVSQSPSNKVTEKGKDVELRCDPISGHTALYWYRQSLGQGLEFLIYFQGNSAPDKSGLPSDRFSAERTGGSVSTLTIQRTQQEDSAVYLCASSLAGEALSEQYFGPGTRLTVT.

The chain links TRBV7-6 to TRBJ2-3; the match to TRBD2 covers 16 bases. V trimming: 4 bases; J trimming: 3 bases; junction bases outside the gene matches: 7. There are 18 residues in the CDR3. Germline CDR1 is SGHVS and CDR2 is FNYEAQ. CDR3 residues: CASSSMGLAGGGTDTQYF. CDR3 sequence (DNA): TGTGCCAGCAGCTCGATGGGACTAGCGGGAGGGGGGACAGATACGCAGTATTTT.

The V call is TRBV7-9, the J call TRBJ2-1, with 8 bases matching TRBD1. The junction had 4 bases not matched to a gene; V was cut back by 5 bases and J by 10 bases. Germline V gene data show CDR1 as SEHNR and CDR2 as FQNEAQ (reference sequence). The CDR3 spans 12 residues. The CDR3 sequence is CASSRTGFEQFF. CDR3 DNA sequence: TGTGCCAGCAGCCGGACAGGGTTCGAGCAGTTCTTC.

The rearrangement links TRBV9 to TRBJ2-1, with 13 bases that match TRBD2. The length of the CDR3 is 14 residues. The J segment lost 8 bases and the V segment lost 7 bases, leaving 6 bases of the junction unmatched. Germline V CDR1 and CDR2: SGDLS, YYNGEE. The CDR3: CASATSGRVDEQFF. CDR3 in DNA: TGTGCCAGCGCTACTAGCGGGAGGGTCGATGAGCAGTTCTTC.

The chain links TRBV14 to TRBJ2-3, with 10 bases that match TRBD2. V lost 6 bases and J lost 3; bases outside the gene matches: 6. CDR1 and CDR2 from the germline V gene are SGHDN and FVKESK. This CDR3 has 15 amino acids. The CDR3 here is CASSRRAGGTDTQYF. As DNA, the CDR3 is TGTGCCAGCAGTCGGAGAGCGGGGGGGACAGATACGCAGTATTTT.

The chain employs TRBV7-2 and TRBJ2-1, with 7 bases that match TRBD1. The V segment lost 10 bases and the J segment 0 bases; nucleotides outside the gene matches: 15. Germline V CDR1 and CDR2: SGHTA, FQGNSA. The CDR3 is 17 residues long. CDR3 in DNA: TGTGCCACCCCCAGGGGGAAGAGCCACAGCTCCTACAATGAGCAGTTCTTC. As protein: CATPRGKSHSSYNEQFF.

The chain carries TRBV13 and TRBJ2-2, with 8 bases matching TRBD2. J lost 8 bases, V lost 2 bases, and 10 bases had no gene match. The CDR3 has 16 amino acids. CDR1 PRHDT and CDR2 FYEKMQ come from the germline V gene (reference sequence). The CDR3 sequence is CASSLRGAGVRGELFF. CDR3 nucleotides: TGTGCCAGCAGCTTAAGAGGAGCGGGGGTCCGGGGGGAGCTGTTTTTT.